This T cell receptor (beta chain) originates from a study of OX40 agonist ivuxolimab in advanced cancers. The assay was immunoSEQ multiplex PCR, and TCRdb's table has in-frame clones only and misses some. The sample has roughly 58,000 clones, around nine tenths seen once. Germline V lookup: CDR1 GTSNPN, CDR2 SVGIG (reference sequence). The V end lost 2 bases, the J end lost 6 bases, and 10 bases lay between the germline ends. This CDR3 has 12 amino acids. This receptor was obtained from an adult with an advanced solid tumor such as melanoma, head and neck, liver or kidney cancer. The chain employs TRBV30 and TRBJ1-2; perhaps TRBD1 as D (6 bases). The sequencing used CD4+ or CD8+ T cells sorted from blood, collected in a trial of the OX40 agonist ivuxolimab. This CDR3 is CAWSTRGNGYTF. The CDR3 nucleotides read TGTGCCTGGAGTACCAGGGGCAATGGCTACACCTTC.